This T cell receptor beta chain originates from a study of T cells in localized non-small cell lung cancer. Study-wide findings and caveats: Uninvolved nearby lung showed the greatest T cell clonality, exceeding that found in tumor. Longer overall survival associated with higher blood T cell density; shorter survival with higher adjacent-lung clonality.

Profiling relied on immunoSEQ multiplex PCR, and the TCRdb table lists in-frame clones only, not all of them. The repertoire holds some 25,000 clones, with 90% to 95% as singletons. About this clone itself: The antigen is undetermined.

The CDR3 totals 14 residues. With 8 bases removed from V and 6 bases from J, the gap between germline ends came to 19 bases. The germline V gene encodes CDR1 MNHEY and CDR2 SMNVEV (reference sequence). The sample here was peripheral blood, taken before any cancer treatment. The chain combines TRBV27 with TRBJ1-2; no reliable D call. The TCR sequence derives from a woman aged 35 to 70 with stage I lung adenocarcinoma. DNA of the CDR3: TGTGCCAGCTCCCTCTGGGGAGGTTTTAATGGCTACACCTTC. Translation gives CASSLWGGFNGYTF.